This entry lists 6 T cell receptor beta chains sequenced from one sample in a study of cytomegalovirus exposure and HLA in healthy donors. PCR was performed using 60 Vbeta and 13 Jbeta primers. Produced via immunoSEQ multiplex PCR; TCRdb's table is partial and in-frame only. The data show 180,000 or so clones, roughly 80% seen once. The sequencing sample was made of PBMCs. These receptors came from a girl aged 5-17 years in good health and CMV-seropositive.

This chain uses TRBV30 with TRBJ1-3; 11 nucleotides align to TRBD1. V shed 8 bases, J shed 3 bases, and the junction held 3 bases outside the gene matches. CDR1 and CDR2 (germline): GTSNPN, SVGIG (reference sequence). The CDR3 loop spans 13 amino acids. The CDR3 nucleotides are TGTGCCGGACAGGGGGCGAGTGGAAACACCATATATTTT. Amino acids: CAGQGASGNTIYF.

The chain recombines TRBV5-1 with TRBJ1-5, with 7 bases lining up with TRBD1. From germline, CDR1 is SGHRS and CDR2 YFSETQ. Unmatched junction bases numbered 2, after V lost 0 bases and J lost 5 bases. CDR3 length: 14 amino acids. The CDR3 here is CASSLGGGDQPQHF. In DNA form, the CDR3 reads TGCGCCAGCAGCTTGGGAGGGGGCGATCAGCCCCAGCATTTT.

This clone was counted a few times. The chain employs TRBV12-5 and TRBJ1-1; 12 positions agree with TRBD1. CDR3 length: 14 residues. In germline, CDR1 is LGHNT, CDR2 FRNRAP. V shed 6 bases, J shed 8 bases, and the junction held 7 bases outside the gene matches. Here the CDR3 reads CASGTGTGGAEAFF. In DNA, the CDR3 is TGTGCTAGTGGCACCGGGACAGGGGGCGCGGAAGCTTTCTTT.

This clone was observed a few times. Written as DNA, the CDR3 is TGTGCCAGCAGCGTAGCTCTAGCGGGAGCCGGTGAGCAGTTCTTC. This gives the protein CASSVALAGAGEQFF. The rearrangement uses TRBV9 and TRBJ2-1; 10 bases align to TRBD2. This CDR3 region has 15 residues. V lost 0 bases, J lost 9 bases, and 6 bases stayed unmatched. Germline lookup yields CDR1 SGDLS and CDR2 YYNGEE.

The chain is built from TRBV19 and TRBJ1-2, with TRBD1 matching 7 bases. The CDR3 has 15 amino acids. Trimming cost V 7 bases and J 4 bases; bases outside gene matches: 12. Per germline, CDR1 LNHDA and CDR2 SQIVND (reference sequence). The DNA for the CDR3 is TGTGCCAGTAAAACAGGACAGGCCGCTCGCTATGGCTACACCTTC. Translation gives CASKTGQAARYGYTF.

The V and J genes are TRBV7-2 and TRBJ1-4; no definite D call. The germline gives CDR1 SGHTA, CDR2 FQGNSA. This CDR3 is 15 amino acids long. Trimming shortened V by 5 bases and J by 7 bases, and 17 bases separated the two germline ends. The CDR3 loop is CASSREGGRVEKLFF. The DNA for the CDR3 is TGTGCCAGCAGCCGAGAAGGCGGGCGAGTTGAAAAACTGTTTTTT.